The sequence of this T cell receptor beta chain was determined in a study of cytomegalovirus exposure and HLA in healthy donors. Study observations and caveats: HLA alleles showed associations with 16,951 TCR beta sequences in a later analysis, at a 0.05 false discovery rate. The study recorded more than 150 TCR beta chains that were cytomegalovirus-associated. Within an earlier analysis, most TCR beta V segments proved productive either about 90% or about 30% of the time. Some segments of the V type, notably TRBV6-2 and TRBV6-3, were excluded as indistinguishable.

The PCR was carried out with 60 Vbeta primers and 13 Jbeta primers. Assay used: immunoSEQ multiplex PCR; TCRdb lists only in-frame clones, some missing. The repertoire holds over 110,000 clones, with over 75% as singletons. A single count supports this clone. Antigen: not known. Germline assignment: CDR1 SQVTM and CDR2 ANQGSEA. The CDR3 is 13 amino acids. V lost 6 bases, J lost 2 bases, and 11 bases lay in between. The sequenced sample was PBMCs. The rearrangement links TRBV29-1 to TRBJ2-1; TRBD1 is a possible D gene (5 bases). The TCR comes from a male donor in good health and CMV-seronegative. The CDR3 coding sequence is TGCAGCGTCAAGGGGATTCCCTACAATGAGCAGTTCTTC. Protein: CSVKGIPYNEQFF.